Included here is one T cell receptor (beta chain) sequence, with context. This specimen belongs to a study of T cell changes during pregnancy in multiple sclerosis. TCRdb keeps only in-frame clones here, not all; method: immunoSEQ multiplex PCR. The repertoire consists of about 73,000 clones, with about 90% occurring once and the leading ten covering 8% to 9.5%. V lost 6 bases to trimming and J lost 1 base, with 10 bases between them. Germline V gene lookup returns CDR1 MNHNS and CDR2 SASEGT. The CDR3 loop spans 13 amino acids. The sequencing used peripheral blood, collected after pregnancy. The receptor was isolated from a female donor in good health, enrolled as a control in a pregnancy study. This rearrangement joins TRBV6-1 to TRBJ2-7, with D maybe TRBD1 (6 bases). CDR3 sequence: CASRQGRSYEQYF. The CDR3, as DNA: TGTGCCAGCAGACAGGGACGATCCTACGAGCAGTACTTC.